Shown below are 13 T cell receptor beta chains from a single sample sequenced in a study of cytomegalovirus exposure and HLA in healthy donors. It was with 60 Vbeta and 13 Jbeta primers that the PCR ran. TCRdb keeps only in-frame clones here, not all; method: immunoSEQ multiplex PCR. The table shows some 110,000 clones, with 75% to 85% occurring only once. Sample: PBMCs. The receptors originated from a man aged 45 to 65 in good health and CMV-seronegative.

The chain is built from TRBV6-5 and TRBJ2-7, with 8 nucleotides matching TRBD1. Trimming at V came to 5 bases and at J to 5 bases, leaving 5 bases not matched to a gene. Germline loops: CDR1 MNHEY, CDR2 SVGAGI. This CDR3 comprises 13 residues. The CDR3 protein is CASSRTGHHEQYV. The CDR3 DNA reads TGTGCCAGCAGTCGGACAGGGCACCACGAGCAGTACGTC.

The genes are TRBV5-1 and TRBJ1-4, with 8 bases that match TRBD1. Looked up from germline, CDR1 is SGHRS and CDR2 is YFSETQ. V dropped 2 bases and J dropped 4; count of bases not matched to a gene: 1. The CDR3 loop spans 14 amino acids. CDR3 in amino acids: CASSFGQGNEKLFF. The CDR3 region has the DNA TGCGCCAGCAGCTTCGGACAGGGTAATGAAAAACTGTTTTTT.

This clone has only one observation. J is TRBJ2-7 and V is TRBV5-1; perhaps TRBD1 as D (5 bases). The germline V gene has CDR1 SGHRS and CDR2 YFSETQ. This CDR3 comprises 15 residues. Between the trimmed V and J ends, which lost 4 bases and 0 bases, there was a span of 14 bases. The CDR3 loop is CASSQGGPSSYEQYF. As DNA, the CDR3 is TGCGCCAGCAGCCAGGGTGGTCCCAGCTCCTACGAGCAGTACTTC.

The chain employs TRBV18 and TRBJ1-2; D gene ambiguous. Germline V gives CDR1 KGHSH, CDR2 LQKENI. The CDR3 runs to 16 residues. Trimming removed 0 bases at V and 4 bases at J, with 15 bases between. In nucleotides, the CDR3 is TGTGCCAGCTCACCACCGTACGGGGTGGGTAGCTATGGCTACACCTTC. It specifies CASSPPYGVGSYGYTF.

This sequence joins TRBV7-7 and TRBJ1-1; D not certain. Trimming took off 3 bases at V and 4 bases at J, with 9 bases between the two ends. The CDR3 covers 13 residues. Per germline, CDR1 SSHAT and CDR2 FNYEAQ (reference sequence). The CDR3 reads CASSLESGTEAFF. The DNA of the CDR3 is TGTGCCAGCAGCTTGGAATCGGGCACTGAAGCTTTCTTT.

The chain couples TRBV6-5 to TRBJ2-1; D is possibly TRBD1 (5 bases). The CDR3 is 13 amino acids. The germline V gene encodes CDR1 MNHEY and CDR2 SVGAGI. Trimming took 7 bases from V and 0 from J, leaving 7 bases between them. This chain's CDR3 is CASKGASYNEQFF. The DNA of the CDR3 is TGTGCCAGCAAAGGGGCCTCCTACAATGAGCAGTTCTTC.

DNA of the CDR3: TGTGCCAGCAGCTTTCGTTTATTCAACAGGGATGAAAAACTGTTTTTT. It translates to CASSFRLFNRDEKLFF. This sequence joins TRBV5-5 and TRBJ1-4, with D maybe TRBD1 (6 bases). Germline V lookup: CDR1 SGHKS, CDR2 YYEKEE (reference sequence). The CDR3 sequence is 16 residues long. V was cut by 2 bases and J by 6 bases, with 17 bases left in between.

This clone has a handful of counts. The J gene is TRBJ1-1, the V gene TRBV6-6; no clear D gene. CDR1 is MNHNY, CDR2 SVGAGI, per germline (reference sequence). Trimming took off 2 bases at V and 2 bases at J, with 9 bases between the two ends. The CDR3 is 14 residues long. The CDR3: CASSYVALNTEAFF. In DNA form, the CDR3 reads TGTGCCAGCAGTTACGTGGCTTTAAACACTGAAGCTTTCTTT.

CDR3 in amino acids: CASSPSSRGGFNEQFF. CDR3 bases: TGTGCCAGCAGCCCGAGCTCGCGGGGGGGATTCAATGAGCAGTTCTTC. This sequence joins TRBV9 and TRBJ2-1; 9 positions agree with TRBD2. The CDR3 sequence is 16 residues long. CDR1 is SGDLS, CDR2 YYNGEE, per germline. V was clipped by 4 bases and J by 6 bases; unmatched bases: 11.

This clone appeared a single time. The chain recombines TRBV30 with TRBJ2-5; a possible D gene is TRBD1 (8 bases). Germline loops: CDR1 GTSNPN, CDR2 SVGIG (reference sequence). The V and J ends lost 6 bases and 1 base respectively, with 18 bases between them. The CDR3 is made up of 15 amino acids. The CDR3 reads CACTTGEGPQETQYF. As DNA, the CDR3 is TGTGCCTGCACGACAGGGGAGGGGCCCCAAGAGACCCAGTACTTC. Full variable domain (rest looked up from reference TRBV30 and TRBJ2-5): SQTIHQWPATLVQPVGSPLSLECTVEGTSNPNLYWYRQAAGRGLQLLFYSVGIGQISSEVPQNLSASRPQDRQFILSSKKLLLSDSGFYLCACTTGEGPQETQYFGPGTRLLVL.

V usage is TRBV25-1 and J usage is TRBJ1-4; 10 nucleotides match TRBD1. Germline CDR1 MGHDK, CDR2 SYGVNS. J lost 6 bases, V lost 2 bases, and 3 bases had no gene match. There are 15 residues in the CDR3. In DNA, the CDR3 is TGTGCCAGCAGTGAAGGAGACAGGGGGCATGAAAAACTGTTTTTT. Its protein is CASSEGDRGHEKLFF.

The V and J genes are TRBV29-1 and TRBJ1-1; D remains unclear. CDR1 and CDR2 (germline): SQVTM, ANQGSEA. The V end lost 3 bases, the J end lost 1 base, and 6 bases lay between the germline ends. The CDR3 has 12 residues. The CDR3 spells CSVDPGNTEAFF. The CDR3, as DNA: TGCAGCGTTGACCCCGGGAACACTGAAGCTTTCTTT.

The chain combines TRBV4-2 with TRBJ1-6; weak D call: TRBD1 (6 bases). The germline gives CDR1 LGHNA, CDR2 YNFKEQ. The CDR3 length is 17 residues. V lost 0 bases, J lost 11 bases, and 20 bases lay in between. CDR3 in amino acids: CASSQDFGQQGPAPLHF. The CDR3 DNA reads as TGTGCCAGCAGCCAAGATTTTGGACAGCAGGGCCCGGCACCCCTCCACTTT.